This TCR beta chain derives from a study of shared clonotypes between healthy human individuals (dated by TCRdb to 2019 to 2021). For context, the study as a whole: Three men and a couple of women, aged 18 to 49 years, made up the cohort. Per donor, three plates each were used for CD4 naive and CD4 memory, two for CD8 naive, and one for CD8 memory. The study deeply sequenced blood TCR repertoires of about 5 healthy adults to estimate repertoire size and the extent of clonotype sharing between individuals. Libraries were prepared and TCR repertoires were sequenced by different laboratories using diverse techniques, in order to increase sequencing depth and limit assay-specific biases. Per donor, leukapheresis produced somewhere between about 0.85 and 9.5 billion PBMCs.

Using the deep immunoSEQ assay, TCR CDR3 regions were amplified from genomic DNA by multiplex PCR. Genomic DNA extracted from each cell subset was distributed evenly over all wells of several immunoSEQ 96-well plates, and each plate served as one replicate. For sorted subsets, each replicate PCR was loaded with roughly 200 ng genomic DNA, equivalent to 25,000 to 30,000 T cell genomes. The purified libraries were quantified using a Qubit 3.0 fluorometer, sized with a Bioanalyzer 2100, and then quantified again using the KAPA Library Quantification kit. Every immunoSEQ 96-well plate was sequenced on a dedicated single-read 150-cycle Illumina NextSeq 550 flow cell. As for the original processing: Because the immunoSEQ output included only junctional sequences and no quality scores, the filtering could not be the same as the filtering used for full-length reads. Sequences were annotated with PyIR, a Python wrapper for IgBLAST v1.9, using IMGT germline references to assign V/J genes and CDR3. Reads with weak V/J assignments (E-value above 1e-6), missing CDR3, stop codons, out-of-frame junctions, or ambiguous translated residues were removed. V3J clonotypes were defined by identical inferred V gene, J gene, and CDR3 amino acid sequence. The percentage overlap between two repertoires was calculated by dividing the number of shared unique clonotypes by the size of the smaller repertoire. Repertoire richness was assessed with RTK rarefaction, the Chao1 estimator, and Recon v2.1 estimates of unobserved clonotypes. Generation probabilities were computed with OLGA for all TCRbeta clonotypes obtained by the gDNA method from several donors. Here the immuneACCESS table is served through TCRdb, limited to in-frame sequences with V and J called. Missing clones are a known gap in these copies; in checked studies unresolved V genes cover under half, and the rest lacks a known reason. That table furnishes V, J and clone size, whereas the DNA furnished D and trimming. Across this sample there are some 1.5 million clones, with 96% seen only once. The ten biggest clones cover over 1% of the sample.

Overall study results and their limits: Sampling was restricted to blood, and TCR repertoires in tissues likely differ from the TCR repertoires found in blood. Compared with non-shared clonotypes, clonotypes shared by all four sorted-subset donors had higher generation probabilities. Pairwise subsampling led to the expectation that sequencing depth would affect the degree of clonotype sharing among donors. About 5% of naive CD4, 3.5% of naive CD8, approximately 2.2% of memory CD4, and about 0.4% of memory CD8 clonotypes were shared across several donors. Even with the large sequencing depth, rarefaction of the sorted-subset datasets indicated that sequencing was incomplete. Because the study included a small number of donors, the genetic and exposure-history diversity represented was limited. Larger estimated clonotype richness was generally found for naive subsets than for memory subsets.

Donors were healthy HIV-negative adults with no recently reported acute infections or vaccinations. Only Caucasian adults living in Nashville, Tennessee, USA were represented among the donors. CD4+ T cells were enriched by magnetic negative selection, after which naive cells were positively selected on CD45RA and the negative fraction was taken as the memory subset. Blood was obtained by leukapheresis, after which PBMCs were separated by Ficoll-Histopaque density gradient centrifugation and cryopreserved in liquid nitrogen vapor phase. Analytical flow cytometry was used to check the purity and quantity of each magnetically sorted T cell population. Genomic DNA was isolated from each sorted fraction and quantified by UV absorbance on a Nanodrop 2000c. Remarks on this clone: Its specific antigen is unknown. The record has no base qualities; no much larger clone is one base away.

Between the V and J ends, shortened by 5 bases and 0 bases respectively, the junction contains 11 bases. CDR1 and CDR2 are read off the germline V gene as SGHTA and FQGNSA. The cysteine opens and the phenylalanine closes a CDR3 of 15 amino acids. The only DNA kept is the CDR3, 45 bases in frame from the first base. The chain joins TRBV7-2 to TRBJ1-5; confidence is insufficient to name the D gene. The receptor's source is a man aged 25-45 years in good health. The sequencing sample was made of naive CD4+ T cells sorted from blood. This specimen's cell subset or site label, per the study, means: CD45RA+ positively selected. The CDR3 corresponds to CASSPFASSNQPQHF. The DNA sequence is as follows: TGTGCCAGCAGCCCCTTCGCGAGTAGCAATCAGCCCCAGCATTTT.